The TCR beta chain described here comes from a study of blood T cells in healthy people across ages (dated by TCRdb to the mid-2010s). Regarding the research as a whole: Template switching captured roughly one uniquely barcoded TCR beta cDNA molecule per two T cells in model experiments. The study analyzed two additional independent replicas of 1 million unique cDNA reads from the same blood draw for two donors, one aged 18 to 29 and one aged 80 or older. Donors were grouped into four age groups: young (average 16 years), middle-aged (around 39), aged (around 60) and long-lived (around 80). Age-related changes in TCR beta repertoire diversity were measured in the study by deep sequencing normalized with unique cDNA molecular identifiers. Donors of different ages were randomly distributed across sequencing lanes to avoid experimental bias. What the study reported, not specific to this receptor: As age increased, observed TCR beta diversity per million T cells dropped in a roughly linear way, and a significant reduction was already evident by age around 41. The percentage of naive T cells measured by flow cytometry correlated strongly with observed TCR beta diversity. Because donor CMV infection status was unknown, age-related changes in expanded clonotypes were potentially confounded. Estimates of total diversity from one million sequenced T cells were regarded as lower bounds and underestimates. Bulk unsorted PBMC profiling prevented conclusive comparison of naive and antigen-experienced compartments. Compared with the aged group, the long-lived group had more naive CD4+ T cells, fewer expanded clones and increased TCR diversity, a pattern suggesting age selection.

The 39 donors, aged roughly 6 to 90 years, were systemically healthy Caucasian individuals from Russia. About 9.6 milliliters of peripheral blood were collected from each donor into EDTA-treated Vacutainer tubes. Ficoll-Paque density-gradient centrifugation was used to isolate PBMCs, with at least 6.5 million per sample. Total RNA, at least 5.5 micrograms per sample, was extracted from PBMCs with Trizol reagent. For every donor, flow cytometry on a PBMC aliquot measured the percentage of naive CD45RAhigh/CD27high T cells. As to this clonotype: The specificity of this receptor is unknown. Base qualities are not provided; no much larger clone lies one nucleotide away.

The protocol used for the library was 5' RACE. The instrument given in TCRdb is Illumina HiSeq 2500. A second roughly 7 to 11 cycle PCR used a sample-barcoded 5' primer and a J-beta primer mix. A unique molecular identifier was introduced onto each TCR beta cDNA molecule by a template-switch 5' adaptor carrying 12 random nucleotides. At least 3 million CDR3-containing paired-end reads were obtained from each sample. First-strand cDNA was synthesized from all RNA with the Mint cDNA synthesis kit, primed by a TRBC-specific oligonucleotide. After uracil-DNA glycosylase treatment, a first 18-cycle PCR used universal primers M1SS and BC2_uni_R on all cDNA. The study's own analysis went as follows. Each sample was normalized by randomly selecting 1 million high-quality reads, each carrying a distinct molecular identifier. Reads with shared molecular identifiers were discarded instead of being binned into consensus sequences. MiTCR, with a Q25 quality threshold and the strictest error-elimination algorithm, was used for CDR3 identification, clonotype clustering and error correction. A nonparametric unseen species model with Euler transformation was used to estimate lower-bound total TCR beta diversity. TCRdb's own reprocessing of the public reads used fastp at Q25 and MiXCR and kept productive beta chains. Every distinct CDR3 protein forms one entry, paired with its most common genes and DNA. What appears here as the V and J calls and clone size reflects TCRdb's work, not the paper's. Present in this sample are around 1,000,000 distinct CDR3 sequences, roughly two fifths of which were seen just once. Around 14% of the sample rests with the top ten.

In the germline V gene, CDR1 corresponds to SGHVS and CDR2 to FQNEAQ. There are 17 amino acids in the CDR3, from cysteine to phenylalanine inclusive. Only the CDR3 DNA stays, 51 bases, in frame from base 1. V is shortened by 1 base, J by 0 bases, and the region joining them spans 10 bases. The chain was built from TRBV7-8 and TRBJ1-6, with no D gene named confidently. The specimen was blood. This sequence originates from a young man in good health. The CDR3 reads as follows: CASSLDTDSSYNSPLHF. The DNA sequence is TGTGCCAGCAGCTTAGATACAGATAGCTCCTATAATTCACCCCTCCACTTT.